These T cell receptor beta chains were read from a single sample in a study of glioma-infiltrating T cells after dendritic cell vaccination. The protocol was immunoSEQ multiplex PCR, while the TCRdb copy is restricted to in-frame clones and leaves out a portion. The data hold roughly 85,000 clones, with about 85% observed a single time. Sequenced here: blood, sampled after dendritic cell vaccination. The source of these receptors is a human donor with glioblastoma. The CDR3 runs from the conserved cysteine through the conserved F or W. Each record gives: CDR3 protein, J gene, clone size, V gene. Only part of the rows carry a size: once, few, many, or a class if the clone is expanded.

CDR3: CASRETGAGNTIYF
J: TRBJ1-3
size: .
V: TRBV19

CDR3: CASSYRSTGRNSPLHF
J: TRBJ1-6
size: few
V: TRBV6-6

CDR3: CASSEMGTGGSYEQYF
J: TRBJ2-7
size: .
V: TRBV6-1

CDR3: CASSGNKSSTDTQYF
J: TRBJ2-3
size: once
V: TRBV9

CDR3: CASSPQGDYEQYF
J: TRBJ2-7
size: .
V: TRBV27

CDR3: CASSQGTDMNTEAFF
J: TRBJ1-1
size: few
V: TRBV4-1

CDR3: CASSLLVGAGKLYGYTF
J: TRBJ1-2
size: few
V: TRBV5-8

CDR3: CSVVSDRAEPSF
J: TRBJ2-2
size: .
V: TRBV29-1

CDR3: CASSPTTGAMETQYF
J: TRBJ2-5
size: .
V: TRBV5-4

CDR3: CASSWTDDYTF
J: TRBJ1-2
size: .
V: TRBV11-2

CDR3: CASSLTERLAGHYEQYF
J: TRBJ2-7
size: once
V: TRBV11-2

CDR3: CASSAVAGGPEQYF
J: TRBJ2-7
size: .
V: TRBV6-1

CDR3: CASSFLIRDRDYSNQPQHF
J: TRBJ1-5
size: .
V: TRBV28

CDR3: CAISDRDHQPQHF
J: TRBJ1-5
size: .
V: TRBV10-3

CDR3: CASNPGQGNTEAFF
J: TRBJ1-1
size: .
V: TRBV27

CDR3: CASILNRDRIVNTEAFF
J: TRBJ1-1
size: .
V: TRBV28

CDR3: CASSNPPGGLATGELFF
J: TRBJ2-2
size: once
V: TRBV25-1

CDR3: CASSEGLAGTSYEQYF
J: TRBJ2-7
size: .
V: TRBV9

CDR3: CSVERGYSAFF
J: TRBJ1-1
size: .
V: TRBV29-1

CDR3: CASSQDSLRTGEQYF
J: TRBJ2-7
size: .
V: TRBV14

CDR3: CASRNGPGAGANVLTF
J: TRBJ2-6
size: .
V: TRBV19

CDR3: CATSRDPWHSQETQYF
J: TRBJ2-5
size: few
V: TRBV15

CDR3: CASTPRLAQSSYNEQFF
J: TRBJ2-1
size: .
V: TRBV27

CDR3: CASSLGPTAYEQYF
J: TRBJ2-7
size: .
V: TRBV13

CDR3: CASTERDRGNSPLHF
J: TRBJ1-6
size: .
V: TRBV4-1

CDR3: CASSFLVFAGASSGELFF
J: TRBJ2-2
size: .
V: TRBV7-6

CDR3: CASSLRLARDEQYF
J: TRBJ2-7
size: .
V: TRBV5-1

CDR3: CASSDEDILYEQYF
J: TRBJ2-7
size: .
V: TRBV2